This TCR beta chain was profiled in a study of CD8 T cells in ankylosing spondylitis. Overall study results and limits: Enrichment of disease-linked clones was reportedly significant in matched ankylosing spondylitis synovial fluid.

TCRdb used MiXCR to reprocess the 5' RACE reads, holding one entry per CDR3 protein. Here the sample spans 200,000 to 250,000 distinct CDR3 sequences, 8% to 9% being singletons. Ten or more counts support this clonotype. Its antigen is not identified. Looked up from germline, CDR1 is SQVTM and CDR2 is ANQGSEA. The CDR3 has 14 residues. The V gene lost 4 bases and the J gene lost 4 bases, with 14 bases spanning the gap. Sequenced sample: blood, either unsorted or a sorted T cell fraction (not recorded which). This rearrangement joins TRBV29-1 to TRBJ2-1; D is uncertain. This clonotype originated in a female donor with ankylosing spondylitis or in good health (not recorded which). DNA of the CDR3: TGCAGCGTTGCCCAACTCGCTACTTACAATGAGCAGTTCTTC. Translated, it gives CSVAQLATYNEQFF.